A single sample gave rise to the 3 T cell receptor beta chains below, sequenced in a study of T cells in Graves' hyperthyroidism and ophthalmopathy (dated by TCRdb to about 2019). Libraries were made using multiplex PCR. Data came from an Illumina HiSeq 2000. Amplification of TCR beta CDR3 regions was carried out from RNA transcripts. The first round of RT-PCR for the TCR CDR3 was performed with the HTBI primer set and the Qiagen OneStep RT-PCR kit. In TCRdb, the public reads were trimmed at Q25 with fastp and aligned with MiXCR, with productive beta chains retained. When rows share a CDR3 protein, they turn into one entry using the most common DNA and genes. This sample holds approximately 430,000 distinct CDR3 sequences; about a sixth were observed only once. In total, the top ten clones hold approximately 7.5% of the sample. Sequenced: blood. The receptors derive from a woman under 30 with Graves' hyperthyroidism.

Turning to this clonotype: Just one base apart from a much larger clone, this may be a read error. This chain connects TRBV7-9 to TRBJ2-3; D unresolved. The DNA matches TRBJ1-5 better at its end, which makes the J call doubtful. The germline CDR1 and CDR2 sequences are SEHNR and FQNEAQ (reference sequence). This CDR3 has 14 amino acids. CDR3 loop: CASGHGLDTDTQHF. CDR3 nucleotides: TGTGCCAGCGGCCACGGACTTGACACAGATACGCAGCATTTT.

This clonotype has at least ten counts. The chain carries TRBV7-9 and TRBJ1-5; a weak D match, TRBD1 (5 bases). Deletions cut 5 bases from V and 4 bases from J, with 12 bases between. The V gene's germline CDR1 is SEHNR and CDR2 FQNEAQ (reference sequence). The CDR3 runs 14 residues. CDR3 sequence reads: CASSRSPGNQPQHF. The CDR3 bases are TGTGCCAGCAGCCGGTCCCCAGGGAATCAGCCCCAGCATTTT.

The V and J genes are TRBV30 and TRBJ2-3; 7 nucleotides match TRBD2. CDR1 GTSNPN and CDR2 SVGIG come from the germline V gene (reference sequence). V shed 5 bases, J shed 1 base, and the junction held 12 bases outside the gene matches. This CDR3 is 16 amino acids long. The CDR3: CAWGRWGRAGTDTQYF. The CDR3 nucleotides are TGTGCCTGGGGCCGGTGGGGGAGGGCTGGCACAGATACGCAGTATTTT.